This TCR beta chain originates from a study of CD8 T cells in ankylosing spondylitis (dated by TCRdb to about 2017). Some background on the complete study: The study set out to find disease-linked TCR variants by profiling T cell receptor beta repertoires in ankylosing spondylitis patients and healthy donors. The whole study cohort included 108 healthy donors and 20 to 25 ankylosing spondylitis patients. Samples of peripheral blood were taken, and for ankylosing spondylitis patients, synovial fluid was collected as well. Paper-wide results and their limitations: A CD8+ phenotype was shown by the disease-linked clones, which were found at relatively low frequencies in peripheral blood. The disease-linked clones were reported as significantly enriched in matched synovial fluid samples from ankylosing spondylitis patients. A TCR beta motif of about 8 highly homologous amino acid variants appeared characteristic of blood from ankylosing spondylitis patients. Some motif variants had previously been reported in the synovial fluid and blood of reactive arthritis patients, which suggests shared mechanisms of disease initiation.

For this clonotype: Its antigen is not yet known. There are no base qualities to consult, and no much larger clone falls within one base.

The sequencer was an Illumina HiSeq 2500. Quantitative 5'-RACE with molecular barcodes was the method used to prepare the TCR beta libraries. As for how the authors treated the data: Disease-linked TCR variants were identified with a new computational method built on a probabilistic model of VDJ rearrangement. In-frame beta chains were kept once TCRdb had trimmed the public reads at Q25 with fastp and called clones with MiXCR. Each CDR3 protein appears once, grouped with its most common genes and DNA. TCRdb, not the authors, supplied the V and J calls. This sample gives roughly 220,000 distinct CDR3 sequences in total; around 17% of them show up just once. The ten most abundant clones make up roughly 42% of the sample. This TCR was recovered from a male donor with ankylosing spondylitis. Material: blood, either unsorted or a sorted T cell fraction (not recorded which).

The sequence in DNA is TGTGCCATCACACCGACGGGACACTCAGACACCGGGGAGCTGTTTTTT. Its product reads: CAITPTGHSDTGELFF. The receptor chain draws on TRBV12-3 or TRBV12-4 and TRBJ2-2; TRBD1 is perhaps the D gene, given 6 matching bases. Trimming at the junction amounts to 10 bases on V and 3 bases on J, and the germline ends lie 21 bases apart. From the cysteine up to the phenylalanine, the CDR3 has a length of 16 residues. The DNA shown is the 48-base CDR3, in frame from base 1.